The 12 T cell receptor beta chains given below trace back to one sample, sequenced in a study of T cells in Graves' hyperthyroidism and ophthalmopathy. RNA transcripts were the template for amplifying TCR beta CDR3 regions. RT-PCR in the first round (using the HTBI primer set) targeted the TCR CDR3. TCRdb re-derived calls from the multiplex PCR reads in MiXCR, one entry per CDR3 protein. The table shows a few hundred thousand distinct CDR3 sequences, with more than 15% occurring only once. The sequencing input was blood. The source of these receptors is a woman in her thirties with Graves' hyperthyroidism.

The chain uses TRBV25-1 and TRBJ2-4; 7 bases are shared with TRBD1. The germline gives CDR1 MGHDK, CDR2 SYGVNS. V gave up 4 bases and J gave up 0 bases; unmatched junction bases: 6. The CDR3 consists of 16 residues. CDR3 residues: CASSATGQIAKNIQYF. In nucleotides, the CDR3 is TGTGCCAGCAGTGCCACGGGACAGATAGCCAAAAACATTCAGTACTTC.

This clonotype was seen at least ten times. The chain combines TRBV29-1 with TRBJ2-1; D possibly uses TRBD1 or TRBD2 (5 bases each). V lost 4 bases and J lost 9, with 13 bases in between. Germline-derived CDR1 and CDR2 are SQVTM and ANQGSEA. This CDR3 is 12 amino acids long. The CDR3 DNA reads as TGCAGCGTTGTCGAGGGGCATTTTGAGCAGTTCTTC. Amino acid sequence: CSVVEGHFEQFF.

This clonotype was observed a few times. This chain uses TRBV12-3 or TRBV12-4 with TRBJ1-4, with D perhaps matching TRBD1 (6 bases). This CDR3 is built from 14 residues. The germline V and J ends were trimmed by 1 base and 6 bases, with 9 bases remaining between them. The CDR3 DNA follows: TGTGCCAGCAGTTTAGGGTGGGGGCATGAAAAACTGTTTTTT. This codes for CASSLGWGHEKLFF.

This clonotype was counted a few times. For the CDR3, the DNA is TGCAGTGCTAAAGGGCTAGCGGCCGGCGAGACTGAGCAGTTCTTC. Encoded protein: CSAKGLAAGETEQFF. The V and J genes are TRBV20-1 and TRBJ2-1; 7 bases line up with TRBD2. Germline CDR1 reads DFQATT; CDR2 reads SNEGSKA (reference sequence). Trimming removed 4 bases from V and 9 bases from J; junction bases left unmatched: 15. This CDR3 is built from 15 residues.

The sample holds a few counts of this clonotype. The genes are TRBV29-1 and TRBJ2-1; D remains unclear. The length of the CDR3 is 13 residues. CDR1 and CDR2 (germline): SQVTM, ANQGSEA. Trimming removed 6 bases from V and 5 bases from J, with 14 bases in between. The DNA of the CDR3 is TGCAGCGTGGCGTGGATCGTTGACAATGAGCAGTTCTTC. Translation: CSVAWIVDNEQFF.

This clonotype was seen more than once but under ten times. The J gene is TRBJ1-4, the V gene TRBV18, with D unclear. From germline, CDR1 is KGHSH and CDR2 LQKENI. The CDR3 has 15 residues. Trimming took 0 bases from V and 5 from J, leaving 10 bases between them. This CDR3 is CASSPPVGRNEKLFF. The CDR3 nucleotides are TGTGCCAGCTCACCACCGGTGGGCAGGAATGAAAAACTGTTTTTT.

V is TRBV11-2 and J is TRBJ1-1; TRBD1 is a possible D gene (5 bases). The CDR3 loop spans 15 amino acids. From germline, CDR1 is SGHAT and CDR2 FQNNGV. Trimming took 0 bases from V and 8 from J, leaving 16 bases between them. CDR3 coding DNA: TGTGCCAGCAGCTTAGAAAGGGGCCGCGTACGGGAAGCTTTCTTT. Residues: CASSLERGRVREAFF.

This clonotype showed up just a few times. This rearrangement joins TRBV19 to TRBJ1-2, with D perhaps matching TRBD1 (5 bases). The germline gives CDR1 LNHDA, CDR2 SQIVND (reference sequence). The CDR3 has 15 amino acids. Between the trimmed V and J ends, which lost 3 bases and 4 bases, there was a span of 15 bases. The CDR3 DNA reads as TGTGCCAGTAGTATGAACGAGGGGATCCCCTATGGCTACACCTTC. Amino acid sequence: CASSMNEGIPYGYTF.

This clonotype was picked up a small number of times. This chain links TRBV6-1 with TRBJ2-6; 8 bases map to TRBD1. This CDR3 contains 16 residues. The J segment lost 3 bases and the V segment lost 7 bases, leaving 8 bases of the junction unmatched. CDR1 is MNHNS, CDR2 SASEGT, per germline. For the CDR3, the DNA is TGTGCCAGCACGCGACAGGGGTTATTTGGGGCCAACGTCCTGACTTTC. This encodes CASTRQGLFGANVLTF.

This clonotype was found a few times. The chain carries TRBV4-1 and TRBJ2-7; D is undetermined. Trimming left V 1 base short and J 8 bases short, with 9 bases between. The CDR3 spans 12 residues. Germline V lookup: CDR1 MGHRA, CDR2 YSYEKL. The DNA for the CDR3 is TGCGCCAGCAGCCAAGGAGATAAACAGCAGTACTTC. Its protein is CASSQGDKQQYF.

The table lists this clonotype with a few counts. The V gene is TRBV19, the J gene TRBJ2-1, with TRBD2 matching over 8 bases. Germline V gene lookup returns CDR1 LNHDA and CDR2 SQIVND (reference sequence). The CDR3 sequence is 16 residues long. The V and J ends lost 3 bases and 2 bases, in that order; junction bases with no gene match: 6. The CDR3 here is CASSMEGGRPYNEQFF. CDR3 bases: TGTGCCAGTAGTATGGAGGGCGGGAGGCCCTACAATGAGCAGTTCTTC.

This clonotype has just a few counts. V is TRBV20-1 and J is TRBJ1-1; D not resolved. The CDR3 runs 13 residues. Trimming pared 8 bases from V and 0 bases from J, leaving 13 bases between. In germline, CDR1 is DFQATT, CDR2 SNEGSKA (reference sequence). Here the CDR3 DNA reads TGCAGTACTCCCCGGGTCTTGAACACTGAAGCTTTCTTT. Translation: CSTPRVLNTEAFF.